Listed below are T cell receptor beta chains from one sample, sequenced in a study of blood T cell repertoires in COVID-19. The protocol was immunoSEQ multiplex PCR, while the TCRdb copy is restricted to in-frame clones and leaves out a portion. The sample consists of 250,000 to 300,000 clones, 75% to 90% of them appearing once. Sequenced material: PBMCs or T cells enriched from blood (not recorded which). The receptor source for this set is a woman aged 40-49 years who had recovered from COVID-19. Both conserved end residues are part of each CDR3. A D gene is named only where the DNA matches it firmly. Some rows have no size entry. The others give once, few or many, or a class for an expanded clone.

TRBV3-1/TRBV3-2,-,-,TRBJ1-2,TGTGCCAGCAGCCAGACAGGTGCCTATGGCTACACCTTC,CASSQTGAYGYTF
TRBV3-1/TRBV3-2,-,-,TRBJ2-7,TGTGCCAGCAGCCAAGACAGGTTAGTCGCCTACGAGCAGTACTTC,CASSQDRLVAYEQYF
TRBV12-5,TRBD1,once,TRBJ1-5,TGTGCTAGTGGTTTGGAACAGGGGTTTCAGCCCCAGCATTTT,CASGLEQGFQPQHF
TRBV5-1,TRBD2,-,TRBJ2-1,TGCGCCAGCAGCCTTAACGGACTAGCGGGAATCAATGAGCAGTTCTTC,CASSLNGLAGINEQFF
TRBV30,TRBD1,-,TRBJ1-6,TGTGCCCTCCGGCGGGACAGGGGGACCTCACCCCTCCACTTT,CALRRDRGTSPLHF
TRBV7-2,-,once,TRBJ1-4,TGTGCCAGCAGCCGGAGGTCGGTCGGTGAAAAACTGTTTTTT,CASSRRSVGEKLFF
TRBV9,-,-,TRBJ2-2,TGTGCCAGCAGCGACACGAACACCGGGGAGCTGTTTTTT,CASSDTNTGELFF
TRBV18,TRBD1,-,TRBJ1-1,TGTGCCAGCTCACCAAGGCAGGGGGACTCGAACACTGAAGCTTTCTTT,CASSPRQGDSNTEAFF
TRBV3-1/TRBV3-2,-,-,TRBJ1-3,TGTGCCAGCAGCCAAGATCGTTACACGGGAAACACCATATATTTT,CASSQDRYTGNTIYF
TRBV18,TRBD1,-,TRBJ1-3,TGTGCCAGCTCACCGCGGACAGGGGCCACCTCTGGAAACACCATATATTTT,CASSPRTGATSGNTIYF
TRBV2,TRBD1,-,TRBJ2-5,TGTGCCAGCAGGGACCGACAGGGAGCGGCGGAGACCCAGTACTTC,CASRDRQGAAETQYF
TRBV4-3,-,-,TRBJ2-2,TGCGCCAGCAGCCAAGATGGACATAGCACCGGGGAGCTGTTTTTT,CASSQDGHSTGELFF